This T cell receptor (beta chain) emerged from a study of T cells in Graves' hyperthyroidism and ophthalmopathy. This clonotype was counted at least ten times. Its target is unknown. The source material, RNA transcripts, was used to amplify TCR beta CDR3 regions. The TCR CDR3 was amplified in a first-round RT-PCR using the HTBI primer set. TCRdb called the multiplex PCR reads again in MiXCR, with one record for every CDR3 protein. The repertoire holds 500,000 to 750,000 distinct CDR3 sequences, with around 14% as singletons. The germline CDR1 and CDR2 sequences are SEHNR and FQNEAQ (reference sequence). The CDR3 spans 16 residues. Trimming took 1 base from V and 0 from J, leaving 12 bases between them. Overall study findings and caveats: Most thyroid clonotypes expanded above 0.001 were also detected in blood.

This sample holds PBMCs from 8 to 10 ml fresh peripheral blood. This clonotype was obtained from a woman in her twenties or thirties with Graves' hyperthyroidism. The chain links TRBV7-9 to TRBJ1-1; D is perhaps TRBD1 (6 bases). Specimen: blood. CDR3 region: CASSLEGGPMNTEAFF. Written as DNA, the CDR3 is TGTGCCAGCAGCTTAGAGGGGGGGCCTATGAACACTGAAGCTTTCTTT. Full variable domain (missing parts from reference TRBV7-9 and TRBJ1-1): DTGVSQNPRHKITKRGQNVTFRCDPISEHNRLYWYRQTLGQGPEFLTYFQNEAQLEKSRLLSDRFSAERPKGSFSTLEIQRTEQGDSAMYLCASSLEGGPMNTEAFFGQGTRLTVV.